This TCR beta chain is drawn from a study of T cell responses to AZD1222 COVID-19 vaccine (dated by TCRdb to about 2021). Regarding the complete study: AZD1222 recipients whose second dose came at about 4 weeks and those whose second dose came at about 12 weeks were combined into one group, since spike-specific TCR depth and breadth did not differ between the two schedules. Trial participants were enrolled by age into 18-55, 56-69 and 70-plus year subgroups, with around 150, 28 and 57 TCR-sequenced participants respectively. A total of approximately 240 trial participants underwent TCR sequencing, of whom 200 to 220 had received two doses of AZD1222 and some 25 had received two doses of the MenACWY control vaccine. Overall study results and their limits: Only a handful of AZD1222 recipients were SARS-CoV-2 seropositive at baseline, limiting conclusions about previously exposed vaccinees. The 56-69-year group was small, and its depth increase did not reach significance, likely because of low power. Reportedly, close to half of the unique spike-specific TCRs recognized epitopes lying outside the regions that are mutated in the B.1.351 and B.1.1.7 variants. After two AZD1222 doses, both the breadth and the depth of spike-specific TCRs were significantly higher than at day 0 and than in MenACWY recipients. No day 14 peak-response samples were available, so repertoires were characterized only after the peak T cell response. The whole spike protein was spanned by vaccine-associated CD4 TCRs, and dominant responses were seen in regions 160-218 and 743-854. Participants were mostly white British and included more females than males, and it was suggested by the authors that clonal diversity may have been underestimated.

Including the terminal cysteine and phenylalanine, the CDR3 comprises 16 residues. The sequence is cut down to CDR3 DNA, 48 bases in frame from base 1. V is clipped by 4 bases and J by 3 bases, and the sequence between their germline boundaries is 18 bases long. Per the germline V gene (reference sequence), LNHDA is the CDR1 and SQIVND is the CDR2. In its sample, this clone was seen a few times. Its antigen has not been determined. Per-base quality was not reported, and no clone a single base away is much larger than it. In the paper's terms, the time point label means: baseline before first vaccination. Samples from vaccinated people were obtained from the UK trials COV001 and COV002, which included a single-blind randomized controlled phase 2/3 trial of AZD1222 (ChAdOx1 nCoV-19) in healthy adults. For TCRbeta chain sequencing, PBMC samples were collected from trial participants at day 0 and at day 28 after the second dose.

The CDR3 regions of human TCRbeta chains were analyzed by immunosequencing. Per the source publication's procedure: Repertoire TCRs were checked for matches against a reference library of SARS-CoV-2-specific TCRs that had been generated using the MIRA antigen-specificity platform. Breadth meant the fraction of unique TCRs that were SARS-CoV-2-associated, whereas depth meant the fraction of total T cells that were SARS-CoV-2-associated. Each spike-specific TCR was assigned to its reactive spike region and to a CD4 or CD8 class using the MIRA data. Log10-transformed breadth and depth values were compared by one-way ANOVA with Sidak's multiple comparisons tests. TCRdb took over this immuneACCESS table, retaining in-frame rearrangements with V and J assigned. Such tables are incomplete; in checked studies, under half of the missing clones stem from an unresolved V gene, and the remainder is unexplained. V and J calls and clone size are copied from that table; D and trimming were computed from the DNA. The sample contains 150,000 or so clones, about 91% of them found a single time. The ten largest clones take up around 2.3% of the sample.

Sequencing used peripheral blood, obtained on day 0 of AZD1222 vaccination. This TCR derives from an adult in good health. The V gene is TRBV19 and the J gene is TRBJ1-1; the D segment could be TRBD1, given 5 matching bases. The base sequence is TGTGCCAGTAGTAGAAGGGGCCCCAGGTCTCACACTGAAGCTTTCTTT. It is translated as CASSRRGPRSHTEAFF.